A single sample gave rise to the 23 T cell receptor beta chains below, sequenced in a study of blood T cell repertoires in COVID-19. Libraries were prepared by immunoSEQ multiplex PCR; TCRdb keeps only in-frame clonotypes and omits some of them. The repertoire holds about 270,000 clones, approximately 90% seen once, with over 4% in the top ten. The specimen was PBMCs or T cells enriched from blood (not recorded which). The receptor source for this set is a woman aged 25 to 45 with acute COVID-19.

This sequence joins TRBV3-1 (or the pseudogene TRBV3-2) and TRBJ2-2; 8 positions agree with TRBD2. The V segment lost 1 base and the J segment 2 bases; nucleotides outside the gene matches: 9. Germline CDR1 is LGHDT and CDR2 is YNNKEL (reference sequence). The CDR3 sequence is 18 residues long. The CDR3: CASSQGRSGGPNTGELFF. CDR3 DNA: TGTGCCAGCAGCCAAGGCAGGTCGGGGGGGCCAAACACCGGGGAGCTGTTTTTT.

V usage is TRBV27 and J usage is TRBJ1-1; TRBD1 might be the D (5 bases). The V gene's germline CDR1 is MNHEY and CDR2 SMNVEV (reference sequence). Trimming stripped 5 bases from V and 1 base from J, with 11 bases between. CDR3 size: 14 residues. The CDR3 DNA reads TGTGCCAGCAGTCGCCTCGGACAGAACACTGAAGCTTTCTTT. It encodes CASSRLGQNTEAFF.

The V call is TRBV28, the J call TRBJ2-4, with 9 bases that match TRBD2. This CDR3 spans 15 amino acids. V was clipped by 6 bases and J by 6 bases; unmatched bases: 9. The germline V gene encodes CDR1 MDHEN and CDR2 SYDVKM. CDR3 in DNA: TGTGCCAGCAGGCCTCCGGGACTAGCCGGAAACATTCAGTACTTC. Encoded protein: CASRPPGLAGNIQYF.

V is TRBV3-1 (or the pseudogene TRBV3-2) and J is TRBJ2-1, with D perhaps TRBD2 (6 bases). The germline gives CDR1 LGHDT, CDR2 YNNKEL (reference sequence). The length of the CDR3 is 14 residues. With 0 bases removed from V and 9 bases from J, the gap between germline ends came to 12 bases. The CDR3 sequence is CASSQEVWGGEQFF. CDR3 nucleotides: TGTGCCAGCAGCCAAGAGGTCTGGGGAGGTGAGCAGTTCTTC.

The chain employs TRBV19 and TRBJ2-3; a possible D gene is TRBD2 (5 bases). Germline-derived CDR1 and CDR2 are LNHDA and SQIVND (reference sequence). Deletions cut 5 bases from V and 1 base from J, with 10 bases between. This CDR3 spans 14 amino acids. The CDR3, as DNA: TGTGCCAGTAGTCTCGGGATGGGCACAGATACGCAGTATTTT. This sequence encodes CASSLGMGTDTQYF. Combining the CDR3 with reference TRBV19 and TRBJ2-3 gives the whole variable domain DGGITQSPKYLFRKEGQNVTLSCEQNLNHDAMYWYRQDPGQGLRLIYYSQIVNDFQKGDIAEGYSVSREKKESFPLTVTSAQKNPTAFYLCASSLGMGTDTQYFGPGTRLTVL.

The V and J genes are TRBV3-1 (or the pseudogene TRBV3-2) and TRBJ1-2; 8 positions agree with TRBD1. Germline V gene lookup returns CDR1 LGHDT and CDR2 YNNKEL (reference sequence). The trim removed 1 base at V and 4 bases at J, leaving 17 bases unmatched. The CDR3 is made up of 19 amino acids. The chain's CDR3 is CASSQGSHRTGTGSYGYTF. The CDR3 DNA is TGTGCCAGCAGCCAAGGTAGTCACCGGACAGGGACGGGTAGCTATGGCTACACCTTC.

V and J are TRBV6-6 and TRBJ2-7; a possible D gene is TRBD1 (6 bases). Between the trimmed V and J ends, which lost 5 bases and 0 bases, there was a span of 14 bases. This CDR3 is 15 amino acids long. Per germline, CDR1 MNHNY and CDR2 SVGAGI (reference sequence). CDR3 nucleotide sequence: TGTGCCAGCAGTCTACAGGGACCCCTCTCCTACGAGCAGTACTTC. This codes for CASSLQGPLSYEQYF.

The rearrangement joins TRBV7-2 to TRBJ1-1, with D unclear. V was pared by 4 bases and J by 0 bases, with 9 bases between. The CDR3 consists of 14 residues. From germline, CDR1 is SGHTA and CDR2 FQGNSA. The CDR3: CASSSSGVNTEAFF. CDR3 nucleotide sequence: TGTGCCAGCAGCTCATCGGGAGTGAACACTGAAGCTTTCTTT.

The CDR3 DNA follows: TGCGCCAGCAGCTTGGTGGCAGGGGGTAACGTCCTGACTTTC. This sequence encodes CASSLVAGGNVLTF. The chain is built from TRBV5-1 and TRBJ2-6; 7 bases map to TRBD1. CDR1 is SGHRS and CDR2 is YFSETQ in the germline V gene. This CDR3 region has 14 residues. The J segment lost 10 bases and the V segment lost 0 bases, leaving 4 bases of the junction unmatched.

The chain employs TRBV24-1 and TRBJ1-2, with D possibly TRBD1 on 5 matching bases. This CDR3 has 12 amino acids. The V and J ends lost 6 bases and 4 bases respectively, with 8 bases between them. Germline CDR1 reads KGHDR; CDR2 reads SFDVKD. CDR3 residues: CATSPGSYGYTF. CDR3 nucleotide sequence: TGTGCCACCAGTCCAGGGTCCTATGGCTACACCTTC.

V and J are TRBV19 and TRBJ2-7; the match to TRBD1 covers 8 bases. CDR3 length: 16 amino acids. The V gene's germline CDR1 is LNHDA and CDR2 SQIVND (reference sequence). V trimming: 5 bases; J trimming: 2 bases; junction bases outside the gene matches: 11. The CDR3 DNA reads TGTGCCAGTAGTCGCTTACAGGGGGATGGGGCCTACGAGCAGTACTTC. Translating gives CASSRLQGDGAYEQYF.

Points on this clone: Other DNA sequences within the sample encode an identical CDR3. This rearrangement joins TRBV19 to TRBJ1-5, with D tentatively TRBD1 (5 bases). The germline CDR1 and CDR2 sequences are LNHDA and SQIVND (reference sequence). V was clipped by 0 bases and J by 0 bases, with 9 bases between them. This CDR3 contains 16 residues. CDR3 in amino acids: CASSIDRGNSNQPQHF. CDR3 sequence (DNA): TGTGCCAGTAGTATAGATAGGGGAAATAGCAATCAGCCCCAGCATTTT.

The J gene is TRBJ2-3, the V gene TRBV19; D is perhaps TRBD2 (5 bases). Germline V gives CDR1 LNHDA, CDR2 SQIVND (reference sequence). CDR3 length: 14 residues. Deletions cut 4 bases from V and 2 bases from J, with 10 bases between. The CDR3 is CASSTAEITDTQYF. CDR3 DNA sequence: TGTGCCAGTAGTACAGCGGAAATCACAGATACGCAGTATTTT. Complete variable domain (other parts from reference TRBV19 and TRBJ2-3): DGGITQSPKYLFRKEGQNVTLSCEQNLNHDAMYWYRQDPGQGLRLIYYSQIVNDFQKGDIAEGYSVSREKKESFPLTVTSAQKNPTAFYLCASSTAEITDTQYFGPGTRLTVL.

The genes are TRBV7-9 and TRBJ2-7, with TRBD1 as a possible D gene (5 bases). Germline CDR1 reads SEHNR; CDR2 reads FQNEAQ (reference sequence). The CDR3 length is 13 residues. The ends were cut back, 5 bases at V and 5 bases at J, with 13 bases in the middle. This chain's CDR3 is CASSPGPGNEQYF. The CDR3 region has the DNA TGTGCCAGCAGCCCCGGTCCAGGGAACGAGCAGTACTTC.

This chain connects TRBV27 to TRBJ2-1; D is ambiguous. This CDR3 region has 13 residues. Germline-derived CDR1 and CDR2 are MNHEY and SMNVEV (reference sequence). Trimming cost V 2 bases and J 5 bases, with 7 bases left between them. The CDR3 sequence is CASSLSRNNEQFF. The CDR3 bases are TGTGCCAGCAGTTTAAGCAGGAACAATGAGCAGTTCTTC.

V gene TRBV5-4 combines with J gene TRBJ2-3; D may be TRBD2 (6 bases). The CDR3 runs to 13 residues. V was shortened by 1 base and J by 4 bases, with 7 bases between the two germline ends. Germline loops: CDR1 SGHNT, CDR2 YYREEE (reference sequence). The DNA of the CDR3 is TGTGCCAGCAGCTTGACGGGGGCAGATACGCAGTATTTT. Translated: CASSLTGADTQYF.

This chain connects TRBV4-1 to TRBJ2-7; possible D gene TRBD2, 5 bases. The ends were cut back, 2 bases at V and 0 bases at J, with 20 bases in the middle. Germline loops: CDR1 MGHRA, CDR2 YSYEKL. This CDR3 has 18 amino acids. As DNA, the CDR3 is TGCGCCAGCAGCCAACAGGCCGGTCTAGCCCATTACTCCTACGAGCAGTACTTC. This encodes CASSQQAGLAHYSYEQYF.

The chain combines TRBV4-1 with TRBJ2-1, with 10 bases aligning to TRBD2. V lost 0 bases and J lost 5; bases outside the gene matches: 4. There are 16 residues in the CDR3. Germline V lookup: CDR1 MGHRA, CDR2 YSYEKL. In nucleotides, the CDR3 is TGCGCCAGCAGCCAAGATCCGAGCGGGAGGGACAATGAGCAGTTCTTC. Protein: CASSQDPSGRDNEQFF.

The genes are TRBV18 and TRBJ2-7; 7 bases fit TRBD1. In germline, CDR1 is KGHSH, CDR2 LQKENI. The V segment lost 0 bases and the J segment 1 base; nucleotides outside the gene matches: 0. The length of the CDR3 is 14 residues. The CDR3 reads CASSPPGQSYEQYF. CDR3 sequence (DNA): TGTGCCAGCTCACCACCGGGACAGTCCTACGAGCAGTACTTC. Full variable domain (outside the CDR3, taken from reference TRBV18 and TRBJ2-7): NAGVMQNPRHLVRRRGQEARLRCSPMKGHSHVYWYRQLPEEGLKFMVYLQKENIIDESGMPKERFSAEFPKEGPSILRIQQVVRGDSAAYFCASSPPGQSYEQYFGPGTRLTVT.

The J gene is TRBJ2-7, the V gene TRBV7-2; D may be TRBD2 (6 bases). Trimming took 5 bases from V and 3 from J, leaving 14 bases between them. This CDR3 comprises 14 residues. The germline gives CDR1 SGHTA, CDR2 FQGNSA. Here the CDR3 reads CASSTAGTDYEQYF. For the CDR3, the DNA is TGTGCCAGCAGCACAGCCGGGACTGACTACGAGCAGTACTTC.

This clone came up a few times. The chain uses TRBV6-4 and TRBJ2-1; D perhaps matches TRBD2 (6 bases). Between the trimmed V and J ends, which lost 7 bases and 5 bases, there was a span of 18 bases. The CDR3 runs to 15 residues. CDR1 is MRHNA, CDR2 SNTAGT, per germline. The CDR3 sequence: CASTPAAGTNNEQFF. The CDR3 bases are TGTGCCAGCACCCCAGCGGCGGGGACGAACAATGAGCAGTTCTTC.

The chain combines TRBV7-9 with TRBJ1-4; D is unresolved. Between the trimmed V and J ends, which lost 1 base and 14 bases, there was a span of 11 bases. The CDR3 sequence is 12 residues long. Germline CDR1 SEHNR, CDR2 FQNEAQ (reference sequence). CDR3 residues: CASSLGQNKLFF. The CDR3 DNA follows: TGTGCCAGCAGCTTAGGGCAGAATAAGCTGTTTTTT.

This sequence joins TRBV19 and TRBJ2-6, with D possibly TRBD2 on 5 matching bases. Germline CDR1 is LNHDA and CDR2 is SQIVND (reference sequence). The CDR3 has 15 residues. The germline V and J ends were trimmed by 4 bases and 1 base, with 8 bases remaining between them. Here the CDR3 DNA reads TGTGCCAGTAGTAGGACTCCTTCTGGGGCCAACGTCCTGACTTTC. It encodes CASSRTPSGANVLTF.